The subject of this entry is one TCR beta chain. Its antigen is currently unknown. This sample is part of a study of identifying expanded T cells in peripheral blood. During the collection period, no donor immune events like infections were recorded. Germline V gene lookup returns CDR1 MNHEY and CDR2 SMNVEV (reference sequence). This CDR3 is 14 amino acids long. Trimming at V came to 2 bases and at J to 7 bases, leaving 3 bases not matched to a gene. Sequencing was performed with immunoSEQ multiplex PCR; in TCRdb, only in-frame clones are kept and a portion is missing. Of about 78,000 clones listed, more than 75% are singletons. Points from the study as a whole: Clone count variance between two-week samples rose with total template count. Approximately 1.1 clones differed between technical replicates, versus around 15 and 18 over time.

The TCR originated in a person aged 18 to 70 in good health. What was sequenced was blood. The J gene is TRBJ2-7, the V gene TRBV27, with TRBD2 matching over 12 bases. The CDR3 region has the DNA TGTGCCAGCAGTTTACCCGGACTAGCGGGGGAGCAGTACTTC. Encoded protein: CASSLPGLAGEQYF.